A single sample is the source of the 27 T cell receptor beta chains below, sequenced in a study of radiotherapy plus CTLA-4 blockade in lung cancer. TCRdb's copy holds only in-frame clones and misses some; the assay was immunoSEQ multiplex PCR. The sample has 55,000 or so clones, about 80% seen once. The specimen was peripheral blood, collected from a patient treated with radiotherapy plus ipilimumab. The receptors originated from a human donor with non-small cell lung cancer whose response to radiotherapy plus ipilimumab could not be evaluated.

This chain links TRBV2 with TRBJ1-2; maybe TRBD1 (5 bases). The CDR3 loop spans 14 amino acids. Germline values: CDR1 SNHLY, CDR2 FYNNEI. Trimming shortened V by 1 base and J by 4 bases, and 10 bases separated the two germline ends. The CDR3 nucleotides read TGTGCCAGCAGTGAAGGCGGGGGTCCCTATGGCTACACCTTC. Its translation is CASSEGGGPYGYTF.

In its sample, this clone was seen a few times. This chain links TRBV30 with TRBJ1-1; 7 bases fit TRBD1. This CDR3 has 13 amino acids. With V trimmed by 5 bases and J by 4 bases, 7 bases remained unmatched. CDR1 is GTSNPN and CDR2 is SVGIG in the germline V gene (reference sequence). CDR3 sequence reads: CAWSRQGGTEAFF. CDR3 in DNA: TGTGCCTGGTCCAGACAGGGAGGCACTGAAGCTTTCTTT.

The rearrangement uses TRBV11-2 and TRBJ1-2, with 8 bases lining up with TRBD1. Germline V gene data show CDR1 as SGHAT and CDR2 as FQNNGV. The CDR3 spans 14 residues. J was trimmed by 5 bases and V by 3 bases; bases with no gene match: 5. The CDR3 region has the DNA TGTGCCAGCAGCTTGTCCAGGGGGCGATATGGCTACACCTTC. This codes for CASSLSRGRYGYTF.

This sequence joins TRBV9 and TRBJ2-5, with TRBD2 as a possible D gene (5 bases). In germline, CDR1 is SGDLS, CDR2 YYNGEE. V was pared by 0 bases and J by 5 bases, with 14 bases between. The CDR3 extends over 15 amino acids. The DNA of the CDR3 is TGTGCCAGCAGCGTAGCTGCGGACTTTAGGGAGACCCAGTACTTC. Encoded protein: CASSVAADFRETQYF.

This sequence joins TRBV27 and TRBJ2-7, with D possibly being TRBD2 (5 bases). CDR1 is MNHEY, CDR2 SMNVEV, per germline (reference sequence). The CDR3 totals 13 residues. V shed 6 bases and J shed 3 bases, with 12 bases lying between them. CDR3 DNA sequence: TGTGCCAGCAGGGGCTACGCGGGCTACGAGCAGTACTTC. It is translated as CASRGYAGYEQYF.

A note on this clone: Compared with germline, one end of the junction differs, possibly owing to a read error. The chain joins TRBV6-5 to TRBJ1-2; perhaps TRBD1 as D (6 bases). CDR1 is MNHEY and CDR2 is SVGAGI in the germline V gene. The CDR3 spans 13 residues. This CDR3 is CASTYQRGGGYTF. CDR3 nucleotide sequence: TGTGCCAGCACTTACCAGCGGGGGGGCGGCTACACCTTC.

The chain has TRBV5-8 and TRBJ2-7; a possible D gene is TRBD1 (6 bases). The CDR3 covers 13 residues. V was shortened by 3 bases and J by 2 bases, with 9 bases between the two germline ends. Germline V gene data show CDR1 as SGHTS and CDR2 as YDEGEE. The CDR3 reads CASSYGQTYEQYF. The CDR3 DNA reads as TGTGCCAGCAGCTACGGACAGACCTACGAGCAGTACTTC.

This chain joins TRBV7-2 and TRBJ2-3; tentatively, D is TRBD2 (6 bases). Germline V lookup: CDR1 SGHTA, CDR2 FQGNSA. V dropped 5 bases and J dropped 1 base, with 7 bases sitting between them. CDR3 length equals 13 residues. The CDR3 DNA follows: TGTGCCAGCAGCGGCGGGGGCACAGATACGCAGTATTTT. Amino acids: CASSGGGTDTQYF.

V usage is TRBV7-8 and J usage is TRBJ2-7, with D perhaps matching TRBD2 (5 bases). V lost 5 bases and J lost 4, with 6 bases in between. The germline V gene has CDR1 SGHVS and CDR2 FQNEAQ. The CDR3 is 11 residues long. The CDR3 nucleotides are TGTGCCAGCAGCCGGGGTTACGAGCAGTACTTC. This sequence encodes CASSRGYEQYF.

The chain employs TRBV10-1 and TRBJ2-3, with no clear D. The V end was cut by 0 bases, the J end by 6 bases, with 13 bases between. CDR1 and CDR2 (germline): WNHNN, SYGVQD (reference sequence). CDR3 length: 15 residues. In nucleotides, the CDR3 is TGCGCCAGCAGTGAGTCTGGAGTGACTGCGGATACGCAGTATTTT. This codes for CASSESGVTADTQYF.

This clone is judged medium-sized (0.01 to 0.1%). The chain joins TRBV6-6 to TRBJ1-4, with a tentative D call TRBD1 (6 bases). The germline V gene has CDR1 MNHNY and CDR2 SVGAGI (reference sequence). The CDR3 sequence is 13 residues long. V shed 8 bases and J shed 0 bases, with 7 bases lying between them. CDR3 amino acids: CASQGPTNEKLFF. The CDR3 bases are TGTGCCAGCCAGGGGCCAACTAATGAAAAACTGTTTTTT.

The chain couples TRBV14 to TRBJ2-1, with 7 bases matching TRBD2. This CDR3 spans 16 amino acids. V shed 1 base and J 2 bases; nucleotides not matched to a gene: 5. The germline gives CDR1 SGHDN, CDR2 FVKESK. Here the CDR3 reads CASSQGGGRTYNEQFF. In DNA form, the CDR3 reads TGTGCCAGCAGCCAAGGTGGCGGGAGAACCTACAATGAGCAGTTCTTC.

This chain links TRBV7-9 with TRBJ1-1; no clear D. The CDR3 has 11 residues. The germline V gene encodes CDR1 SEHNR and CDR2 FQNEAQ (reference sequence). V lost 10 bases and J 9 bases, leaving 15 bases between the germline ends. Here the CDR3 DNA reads TGTGCCATTTTGCGGGCATCGAAAGCTTTCTTT. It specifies CAILRASKAFF.

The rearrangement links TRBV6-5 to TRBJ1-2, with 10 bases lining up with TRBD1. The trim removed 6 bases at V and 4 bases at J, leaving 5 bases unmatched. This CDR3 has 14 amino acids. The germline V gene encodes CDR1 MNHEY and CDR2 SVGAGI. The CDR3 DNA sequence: TGTGCCAGCAGACTGACAGGGGGCGGCTATGGCTACACCTTC. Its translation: CASRLTGGGYGYTF.

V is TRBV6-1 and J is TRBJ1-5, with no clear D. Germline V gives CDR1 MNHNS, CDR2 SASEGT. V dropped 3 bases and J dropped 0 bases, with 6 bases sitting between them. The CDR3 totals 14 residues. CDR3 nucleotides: TGTGCCAGCAGTGACAGTTATAGCAATCAGCCCCAGCATTTT. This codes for CASSDSYSNQPQHF.

CDR3 DNA sequence: TGTGCCAGCTCACTCCAGGACGGAGGAAAGTACTTC. It yields the protein CASSLQDGGKYF. The rearrangement uses TRBV18 and TRBJ2-7, with D possibly TRBD2 on 5 matching bases. Germline V gives CDR1 KGHSH, CDR2 LQKENI. The CDR3 spans 12 residues. The V end was cut by 4 bases, the J end by 11 bases, with 15 bases between.

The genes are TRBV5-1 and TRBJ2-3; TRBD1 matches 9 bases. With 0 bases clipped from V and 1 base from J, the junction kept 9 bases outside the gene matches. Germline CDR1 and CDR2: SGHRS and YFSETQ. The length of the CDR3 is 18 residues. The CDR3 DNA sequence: TGCGCCAGCAGCTTGGCTTACACAGGGGGCTGGCGCACAGATACGCAGTATTTT. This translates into CASSLAYTGGWRTDTQYF.

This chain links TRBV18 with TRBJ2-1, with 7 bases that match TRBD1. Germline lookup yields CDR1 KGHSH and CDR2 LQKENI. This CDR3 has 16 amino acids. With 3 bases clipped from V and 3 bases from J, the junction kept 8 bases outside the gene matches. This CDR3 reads CASSPRQGRGYNEQFF. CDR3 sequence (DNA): TGTGCCAGCTCACCCCGACAGGGAAGGGGCTACAATGAGCAGTTCTTC. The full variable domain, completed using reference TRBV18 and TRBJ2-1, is NAGVMQNPRHLVRRRGQEARLRCSPMKGHSHVYWYRQLPEEGLKFMVYLQKENIIDESGMPKERFSAEFPKEGPSILRIQQVVRGDSAAYFCASSPRQGRGYNEQFFGPGTRLTVL.

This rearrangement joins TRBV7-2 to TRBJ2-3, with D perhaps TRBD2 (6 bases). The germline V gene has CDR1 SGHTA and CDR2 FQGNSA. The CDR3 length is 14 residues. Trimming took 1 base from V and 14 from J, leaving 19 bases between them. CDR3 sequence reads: CASSLVTGDPSVYF. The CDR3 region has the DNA TGTGCCAGCAGCTTAGTGACGGGAGACCCCTCGGTGTATTTT.

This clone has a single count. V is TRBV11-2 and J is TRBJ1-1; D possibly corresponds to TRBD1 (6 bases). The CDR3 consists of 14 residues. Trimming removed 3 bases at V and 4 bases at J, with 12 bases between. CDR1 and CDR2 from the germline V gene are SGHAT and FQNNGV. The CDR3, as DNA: TGTGCCAGCAGCTTGAGGGGAGGGGGCACTGAAGCTTTCTTT. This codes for CASSLRGGGTEAFF.

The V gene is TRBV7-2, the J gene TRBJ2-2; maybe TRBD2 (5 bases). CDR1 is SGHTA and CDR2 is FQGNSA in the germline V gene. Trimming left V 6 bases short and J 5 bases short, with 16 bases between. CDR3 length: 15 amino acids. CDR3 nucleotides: TGTGCCAGCAGATTAAGTACAGAGCGGACCGGGGAGCTGTTTTTT. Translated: CASRLSTERTGELFF.

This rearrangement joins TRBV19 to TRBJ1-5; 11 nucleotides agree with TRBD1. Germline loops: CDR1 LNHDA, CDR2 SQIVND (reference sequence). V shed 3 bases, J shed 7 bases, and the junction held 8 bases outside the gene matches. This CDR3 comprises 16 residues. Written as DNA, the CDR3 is TGTGCCAGTAGTATGCCCCGGACAGGGGGCGGACAGCCCCAGCATTTT. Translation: CASSMPRTGGGQPQHF.

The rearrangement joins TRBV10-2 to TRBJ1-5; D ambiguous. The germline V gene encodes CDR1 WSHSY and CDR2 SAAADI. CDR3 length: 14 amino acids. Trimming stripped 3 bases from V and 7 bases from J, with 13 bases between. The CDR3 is CASSESGMGQPQHF. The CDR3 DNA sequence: TGCGCCAGCAGTGAATCCGGGATGGGACAGCCCCAGCATTTT.

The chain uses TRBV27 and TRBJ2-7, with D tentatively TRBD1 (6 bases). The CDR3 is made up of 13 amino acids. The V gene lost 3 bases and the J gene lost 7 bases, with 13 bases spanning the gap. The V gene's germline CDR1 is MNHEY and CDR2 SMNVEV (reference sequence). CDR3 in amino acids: CASSLDSPGEQYF. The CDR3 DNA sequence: TGTGCCAGCAGTTTGGACAGTCCCGGGGAGCAGTACTTC.

The CDR3 is CASSPLDRFTEAFF. CDR3 coding DNA: TGTGCCAGCAGTCCCTTAGACAGATTCACTGAAGCTTTCTTT. The chain uses TRBV27 and TRBJ1-1; D might be TRBD1 (5 bases). The ends were cut back, 5 bases at V and 4 bases at J, with 14 bases in the middle. The CDR3 is made up of 14 amino acids. Germline values: CDR1 MNHEY, CDR2 SMNVEV (reference sequence).

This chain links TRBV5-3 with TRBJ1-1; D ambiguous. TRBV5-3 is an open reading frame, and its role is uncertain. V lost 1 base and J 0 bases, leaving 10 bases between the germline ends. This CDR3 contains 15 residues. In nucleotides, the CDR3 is TGTGCCAGAAGCTTGCTCTGTCGCGTGAACACTGAAGCTTTCTTT. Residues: CARSLLCRVNTEAFF.

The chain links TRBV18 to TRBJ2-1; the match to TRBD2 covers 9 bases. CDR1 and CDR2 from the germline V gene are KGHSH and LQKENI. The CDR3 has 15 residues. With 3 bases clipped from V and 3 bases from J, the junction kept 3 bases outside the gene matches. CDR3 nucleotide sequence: TGTGCCAGCTCACCGGCGGGAGGGGTCTACAATGAGCAGTTCTTC. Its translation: CASSPAGGVYNEQFF.